This is a list of T cell receptor beta chains from one sample in a study of cytomegalovirus exposure and HLA in healthy donors. The table came from immunoSEQ multiplex PCR; TCRdb's copy has only in-frame clones and leaves some out. The sample has around 300,000 clones; 65% to 90% are singletons. The material sequenced was PBMCs. All receptors come from a woman younger than 35 in good health and CMV-seronegative. The CDR3 runs from the conserved cysteine through the conserved F or W. Fields, in order: D gene, J gene, V gene, clone size, CDR3 protein, CDR3 DNA. A D gene is named only where the DNA matches it firmly. The listing skips clone size in some rows; elsewhere it reads once, few, many or a size class.

TRBD2 | TRBJ2-7 | TRBV27 | NA | CASSLQAGASEQYF | TGTGCCAGCAGTCTCCAGGCGGGAGCGAGCGAGCAGTACTTC
TRBD2 | TRBJ2-1 | TRBV27 | once | CASRTPTSGVWDEQFF | TGTGCCAGCAGGACTCCGACTAGCGGGGTATGGGATGAGCAGTTCTTC
NA | TRBJ1-4 | TRBV15 | NA | CATSRDRGATNEKLFF | TGTGCCACCAGCAGAGACAGGGGAGCAACTAATGAAAAACTGTTTTTT
TRBD1 | TRBJ1-4 | TRBV10-3 | NA | CAISAQGGDEKLFF | TGTGCCATCAGTGCACAGGGGGGGGATGAAAAACTGTTTTTT
NA | TRBJ1-3 | TRBV19 | NA | CASSMGRLGNTIYF | TGTGCCAGTAGTATGGGGCGATTGGGAAACACCATATATTTT
NA | TRBJ1-1 | TRBV27 | NA | CASSPTGLRMNTEAFF | TGTGCCAGCAGTCCCACAGGGCTACGGATGAACACTGAAGCTTTCTTT
TRBD1 | TRBJ2-7 | TRBV6-1 | NA | CASSEVVGRGWEQYF | TGTGCCAGCAGTGAAGTAGTAGGCAGGGGGTGGGAGCAGTACTTC
NA | TRBJ2-2 | TRBV29-1 | NA | CSVETGRGHTGELFF | TGCAGCGTTGAGACAGGACGGGGTCACACCGGGGAGCTGTTTTTT
TRBD2 | TRBJ2-1 | TRBV5-4 | NA | CASLIAGGRYNEQFF | TGTGCCAGCTTGATAGCGGGAGGTCGCTACAATGAGCAGTTCTTC
TRBD1 | TRBJ1-5 | TRBV19 | NA | CARFPGQGKVGNQPQHF | TGTGCCAGATTTCCGGGACAGGGGAAAGTTGGGAATCAGCCCCAGCATTTT
NA | TRBJ2-7 | TRBV27 | NA | CASSLSLVAVSYEQYF | TGTGCCAGCAGTTTATCGTTGGTAGCGGTCTCCTACGAGCAGTACTTC
NA | TRBJ2-7 | TRBV19 | NA | CASSIGQAGYEQYF | TGTGCCAGTAGTATCGGACAAGCTGGCTACGAGCAGTACTTC
NA | TRBJ2-7 | TRBV5-5 | NA | CASSFSPREQYF | TGTGCCAGCAGCTTTTCTCCGCGCGAGCAGTACTTC
NA | TRBJ1-4 | TRBV5-4 | NA | CASSAGLGNEKLFF | TGTGCCAGCAGCGCGGGGCTAGGGAATGAAAAACTGTTTTTT
TRBD1 | TRBJ1-5 | TRBV30 | NA | CAWSDGTGLNQPQHF | TGTGCCTGGAGTGACGGGACAGGCCTCAATCAGCCCCAGCATTTT
NA | TRBJ1-1 | TRBV25-1 | NA | CASSDPLAVNTEAFF | TGTGCCAGCAGTGATCCCTTGGCGGTGAACACTGAAGCTTTCTTT
TRBD1 | TRBJ2-5 | TRBV9 | NA | CASSVRDRGLQETQYF | TGTGCCAGCAGCGTAAGGGACAGGGGGCTCCAAGAGACCCAGTACTTC
NA | TRBJ1-2 | TRBV27 | NA | CASSLRAWQGNYGYTF | TGTGCCAGCAGTTTACGTGCGTGGCAGGGCAACTATGGCTACACCTTC
NA | TRBJ2-5 | TRBV6-5 | NA | CASSSPRAGWATQYF | TGTGCCAGCAGTTCCCCACGGGCGGGGTGGGCGACCCAGTACTTC
TRBD1 | TRBJ2-3 | TRBV10-3 | NA | CAISAGQGGTDTQYF | TGTGCCATCAGTGCGGGACAGGGAGGCACAGATACGCAGTATTTT
TRBD1 | TRBJ2-1 | TRBV6-4 | NA | CASSGRQGANEQFF | TGTGCCAGCAGTGGCCGACAGGGGGCGAATGAGCAGTTCTTC
NA | TRBJ2-7 | TRBV5-1 | few | CASSLEWEASYEQYF | TGCGCCAGCAGCTTGGAGTGGGAGGCGTCCTACGAGCAGTACTTC
NA | TRBJ2-7 | TRBV2 | NA | CASKEGWSYEQYF | TGTGCCAGCAAGGAGGGGTGGTCCTACGAGCAGTACTTC
TRBD2 | TRBJ2-1 | TRBV6-4 | NA | CASSPGTSGRVGQFF | TGTGCCAGCAGCCCCGGGACTAGCGGGAGGGTAGGGCAGTTCTTC
NA | TRBJ2-7 | TRBV5-1 | NA | CASSLATADYEQYF | TGCGCCAGCAGCTTGGCTACAGCTGACTACGAGCAGTACTTC
NA | TRBJ1-2 | TRBV2 | NA | CASSDREVSGYTF | TGTGCCAGCAGTGACAGGGAAGTTAGTGGCTACACCTTC
TRBD1 | TRBJ1-1 | TRBV18 | NA | CASSPPSLGGLDTEAFF | TGTGCCAGCTCACCACCGAGCCTAGGGGGCTTAGACACTGAAGCTTTCTTT
TRBD1 | TRBJ2-1 | TRBV28 | NA | CASSSVWTGMLDEQFF | TGTGCCAGCAGTAGCGTTTGGACAGGGATGTTGGATGAGCAGTTCTTC
NA | TRBJ1-5 | TRBV6-1 | NA | CASRGGNQPQHF | TGTGCCTCCAGGGGAGGGAATCAGCCCCAGCATTTT
TRBD2 | TRBJ2-2 | TRBV7-3 | NA | CASSFPAGGLSGELFF | TGTGCCAGCAGCTTCCCAGCGGGGGGGCTGTCCGGGGAGCTGTTTTTT
NA | TRBJ2-7 | TRBV5-4 | NA | CASSPQLQGDEQYF | TGTGCCAGCAGCCCGCAACTCCAGGGCGACGAGCAGTACTTC
NA | TRBJ1-1 | TRBV19 | few | CASSRGGTEAFF | TGTGCCAGTAGTCGCGGTGGCACTGAAGCTTTCTTT
TRBD2 | TRBJ2-1 | TRBV27 | NA | CASSPSGRGEQFF | TGTGCCAGCAGTCCTAGCGGGAGAGGTGAGCAGTTCTTC
TRBD1 | TRBJ1-1 | TRBV6-5 | NA | CASRADRVTEAFF | TGTGCCAGCAGAGCTGACAGGGTTACTGAAGCTTTCTTT
TRBD1 | TRBJ2-7 | TRBV4-1 | NA | CASSQLAGTAYEQYF | TGCGCCAGCAGCCAATTGGCCGGGACAGCCTACGAGCAGTACTTC
TRBD2 | TRBJ2-3 | TRBV9 | NA | CASSTGRDRLADTQYF | TGTGCCAGCAGCACCGGGAGGGACCGGTTGGCAGATACGCAGTATTTT
TRBD1 | TRBJ1-3 | TRBV28 | NA | CASSPYPGGTIYF | TGTGCCAGCAGCCCCTATCCAGGGGGAACCATATATTTT
NA | TRBJ1-3 | TRBV5-6 | NA | CASSGRERASGNTIYF | TGTGCCAGCAGCGGACGGGAAAGGGCCTCTGGAAACACCATATATTTT
TRBD1 | TRBJ1-5 | TRBV5-1 | NA | CASSDLGTGDLHQPQHF | TGCGCCAGCAGCGATTTGGGGACAGGGGATCTCCATCAGCCCCAGCATTTT
NA | TRBJ2-7 | TRBV9 | NA | CASSPRGSQGPYEQYF | TGTGCCAGCAGCCCGAGGGGGAGCCAGGGCCCGTACGAGCAGTACTTC
NA | TRBJ2-7 | TRBV29-1 | NA | CSVYSGDSYEQYF | TGCAGCGTCTACTCAGGGGACTCCTACGAGCAGTACTTC
TRBD1 | TRBJ1-1 | TRBV29-1 | NA | CSVELGEQGEAFF | TGCAGCGTTGAATTAGGGGAACAGGGGGAGGCTTTCTTT
TRBD1 | TRBJ1-3 | TRBV7-8 | NA | CASSLSTGGLSGNTIYF | TGTGCCAGCAGCCTGTCGACAGGGGGACTCTCTGGAAACACCATATATTTT
NA | TRBJ1-2 | TRBV6-5 | NA | CASSSITGTSYTF | TGTGCCAGCAGTTCAATTACAGGGACTAGCTACACCTTC
NA | TRBJ2-3 | TRBV11-2 | NA | CASSLEGGEDTQYF | TGTGCCAGCAGCCTGGAGGGCGGGGAAGATACGCAGTATTTT
NA | TRBJ2-1 | TRBV29-1 | NA | CSTHYNEQFF | TGCAGCACTCACTACAATGAGCAGTTCTTC
NA | TRBJ1-5 | TRBV4-3 | NA | CASSQRLITSNQPQHF | TGCGCCAGCAGCCAAAGACTTATTACGAGCAATCAGCCCCAGCATTTT
NA | TRBJ2-7 | TRBV18 | NA | CASSTDSYEQYF | TGTGCCAGCTCAACAGACAGCTACGAGCAGTACTTC
NA | TRBJ2-2 | TRBV25-1 | NA | CASRGVGELFF | TGTGCCAGCAGAGGGGTCGGGGAGCTGTTTTTT
TRBD1 | TRBJ1-1 | TRBV9 | NA | CASSATGGMTEAFF | TGTGCCAGCAGCGCAACAGGGGGGATGACTGAAGCTTTCTTT
TRBD2 | TRBJ2-7 | TRBV12-5 | NA | CASASGSGFMGEQYF | TGTGCTAGTGCCAGCGGGAGTGGCTTTATGGGCGAGCAGTACTTC
NA | TRBJ1-2 | TRBV30 | NA | CAWSVPLLTSNYGYTF | TGTGCCTGGAGTGTACCCCTGCTCACTTCCAACTATGGCTACACCTTC
TRBD1 | TRBJ2-1 | TRBV6-5 | NA | CASSIDRANNEQFF | TGTGCCAGCAGTATAGACAGGGCTAACAATGAGCAGTTCTTC
NA | TRBJ1-6 | TRBV4-3 | few | CASSQRRGSRNSPLHF | TGCGCCAGCAGCCAACGGAGGGGCTCTCGTAATTCACCCCTCCACTTT
NA | TRBJ2-1 | TRBV7-2 | NA | CASSPYYTNEQFF | TGTGCCAGCAGCCCATATTACACGAATGAGCAGTTCTTC
TRBD1 | TRBJ2-5 | TRBV4-3 | NA | CASSGTGIQETQYF | TGCGCGAGTTCCGGGACAGGAATACAAGAGACCCAGTACTTC
NA | TRBJ1-5 | TRBV6-5 | NA | CASSYSPSNTQPQHF | TGTGCCAGCAGTTACTCTCCCAGTAATACTCAGCCCCAGCATTTT
TRBD1 | TRBJ2-7 | TRBV2 | NA | CASSAIFPGTGGYRNHYEQYF | TGTGCCAGCAGTGCAATTTTCCCCGGGACAGGGGGTTATCGTAATCACTACGAGCAGTACTTC
NA | TRBJ1-5 | TRBV7-6 | NA | CASSLSPGKEPQHF | TGTGCCAGCAGCTTAAGCCCGGGTAAGGAGCCCCAGCATTTT